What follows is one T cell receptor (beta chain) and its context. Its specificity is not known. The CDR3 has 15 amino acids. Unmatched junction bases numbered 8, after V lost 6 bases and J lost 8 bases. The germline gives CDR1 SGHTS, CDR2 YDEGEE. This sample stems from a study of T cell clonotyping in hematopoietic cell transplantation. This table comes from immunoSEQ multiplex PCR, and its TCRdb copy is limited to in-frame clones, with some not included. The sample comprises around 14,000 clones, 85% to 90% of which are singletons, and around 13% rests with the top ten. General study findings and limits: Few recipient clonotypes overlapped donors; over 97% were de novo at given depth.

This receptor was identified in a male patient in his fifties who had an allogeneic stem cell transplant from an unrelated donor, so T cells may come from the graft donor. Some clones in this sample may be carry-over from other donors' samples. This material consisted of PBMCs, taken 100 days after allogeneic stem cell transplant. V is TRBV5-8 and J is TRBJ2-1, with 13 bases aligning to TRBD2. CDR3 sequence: CASTLLAGGRYEQFF. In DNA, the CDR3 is TGTGCCAGCACCCTACTAGCGGGGGGGCGGTATGAGCAGTTCTTC.